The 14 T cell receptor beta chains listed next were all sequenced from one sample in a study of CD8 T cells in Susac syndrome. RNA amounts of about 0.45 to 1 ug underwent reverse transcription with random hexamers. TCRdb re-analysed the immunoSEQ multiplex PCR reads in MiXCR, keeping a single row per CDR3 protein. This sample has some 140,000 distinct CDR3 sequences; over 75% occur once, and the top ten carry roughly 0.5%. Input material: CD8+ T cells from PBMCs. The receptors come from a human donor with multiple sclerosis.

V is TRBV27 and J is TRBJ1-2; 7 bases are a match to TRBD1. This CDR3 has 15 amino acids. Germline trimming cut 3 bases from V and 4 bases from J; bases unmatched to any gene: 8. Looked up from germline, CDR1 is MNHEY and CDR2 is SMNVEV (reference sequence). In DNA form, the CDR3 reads TGTGCCAGCAGTTTCCGAGGACAGGTTCCCTATGGCTACACCTTC. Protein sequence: CASSFRGQVPYGYTF.

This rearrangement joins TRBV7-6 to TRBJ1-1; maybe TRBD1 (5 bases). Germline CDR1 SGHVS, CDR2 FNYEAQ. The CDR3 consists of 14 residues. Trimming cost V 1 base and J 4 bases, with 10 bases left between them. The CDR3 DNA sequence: TGTGCCAGCAGCTTAGAGGGGTGGAGCACTGAAGCTTTCTTT. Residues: CASSLEGWSTEAFF.

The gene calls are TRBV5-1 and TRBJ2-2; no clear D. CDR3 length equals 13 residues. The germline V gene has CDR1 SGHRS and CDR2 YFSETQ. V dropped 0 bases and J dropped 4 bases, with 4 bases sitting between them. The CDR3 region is CASSLALTGELFF. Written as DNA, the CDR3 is TGCGCCAGCAGCTTGGCTCTCACCGGGGAGCTGTTTTTT. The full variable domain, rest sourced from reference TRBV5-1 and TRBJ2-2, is KAGVTQTPRYLIKTRGQQVTLSCSPISGHRSVSWYQQTPGQGLQFLFEYFSETQRNKGNFPGRFSGRQFSNSRSEMNVSTLELGDSALYLCASSLALTGELFFGEGSRLTVL.

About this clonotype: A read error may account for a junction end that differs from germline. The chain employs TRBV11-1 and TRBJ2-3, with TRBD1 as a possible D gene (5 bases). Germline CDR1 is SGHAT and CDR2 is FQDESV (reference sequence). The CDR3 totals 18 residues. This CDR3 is CASSFGREDGQTTDTQYF. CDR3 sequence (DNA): TGTGCCAGCAGCTTCGGCAGGGAAGACGGGCAAACTACAGACACGCAGTATTTT.

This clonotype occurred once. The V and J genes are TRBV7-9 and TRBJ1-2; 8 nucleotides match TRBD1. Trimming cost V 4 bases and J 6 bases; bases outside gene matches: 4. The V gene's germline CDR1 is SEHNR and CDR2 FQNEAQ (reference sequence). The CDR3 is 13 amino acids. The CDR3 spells CASSYGGQDGYTF. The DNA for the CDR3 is TGTGCCAGCAGCTATGGGGGACAGGATGGCTACACCTTC.

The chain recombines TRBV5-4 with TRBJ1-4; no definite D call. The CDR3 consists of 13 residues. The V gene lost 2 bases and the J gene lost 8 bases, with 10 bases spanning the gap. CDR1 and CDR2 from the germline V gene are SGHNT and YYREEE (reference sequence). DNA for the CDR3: TGTGCCAGCAGCTTACGTCCGGAGGAAAAACTGTTTTTT. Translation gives CASSLRPEEKLFF.

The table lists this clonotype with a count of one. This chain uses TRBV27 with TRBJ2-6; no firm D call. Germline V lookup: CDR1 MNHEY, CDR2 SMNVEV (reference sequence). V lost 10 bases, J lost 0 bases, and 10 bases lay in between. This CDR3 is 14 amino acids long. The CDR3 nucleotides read TGTGCCACCAAGACCCACTCTGGGGCCAACGTCCTGACTTTC. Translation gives CATKTHSGANVLTF.

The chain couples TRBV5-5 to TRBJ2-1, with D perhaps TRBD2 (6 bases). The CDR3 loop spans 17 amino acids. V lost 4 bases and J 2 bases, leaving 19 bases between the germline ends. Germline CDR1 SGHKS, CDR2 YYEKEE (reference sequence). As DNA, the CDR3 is TGTGCCAGCAGCCAGGAAATAGCGGTTTTCCCCTACAATGAGCAGTTCTTC. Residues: CASSQEIAVFPYNEQFF.

In nucleotides, the CDR3 is TGTGCCACCAGCCGCGAACGCCGAGTTAACAATGAGCAGTTCTTC. Translation gives CATSRERRVNNEQFF. This chain links TRBV15 with TRBJ2-1; D not certain. The CDR3 covers 15 residues. CDR1 and CDR2 from the germline V gene are LNHNV and YYDKDF (reference sequence). The V end lost 5 bases, the J end lost 5 bases, and 16 bases lay between the germline ends.

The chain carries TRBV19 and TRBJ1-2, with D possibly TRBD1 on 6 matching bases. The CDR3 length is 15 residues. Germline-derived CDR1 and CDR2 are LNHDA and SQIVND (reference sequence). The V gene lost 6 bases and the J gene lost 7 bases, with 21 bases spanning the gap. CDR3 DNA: TGTGCCAGTAGCCCCCCGGGCGGCAGGGGAACTGGCTACACCTTC. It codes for CASSPPGGRGTGYTF.

Written as DNA, the CDR3 is TGTGCCAGCAGTTTGGACAGGTTTTTCACCGGGGAGCTGTTTTTT. Protein: CASSLDRFFTGELFF. The chain joins TRBV12-3 or TRBV12-4 to TRBJ2-2; the match to TRBD1 covers 7 bases. Trimming cost V 3 bases and J 4 bases; bases outside gene matches: 5. The CDR3 contains 15 residues.

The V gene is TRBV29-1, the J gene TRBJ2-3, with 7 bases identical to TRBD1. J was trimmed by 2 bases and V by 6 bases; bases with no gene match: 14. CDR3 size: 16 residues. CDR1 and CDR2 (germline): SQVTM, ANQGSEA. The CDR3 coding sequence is TGCAGCGTCAACGAAGACAGGGTATGGGACACAGATACGCAGTATTTT. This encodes CSVNEDRVWDTDTQYF.

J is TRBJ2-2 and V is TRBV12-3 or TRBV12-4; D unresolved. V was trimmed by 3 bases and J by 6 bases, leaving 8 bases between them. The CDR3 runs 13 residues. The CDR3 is CASSFPNAGELFF. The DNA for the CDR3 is TGTGCCAGCAGTTTCCCTAACGCCGGGGAGCTGTTTTTT.

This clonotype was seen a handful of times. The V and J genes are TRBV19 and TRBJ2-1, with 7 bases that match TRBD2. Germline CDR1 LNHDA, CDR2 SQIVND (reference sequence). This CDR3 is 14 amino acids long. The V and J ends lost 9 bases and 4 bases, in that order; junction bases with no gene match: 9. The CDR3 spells CASAARLAYNEQFF. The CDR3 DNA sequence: TGTGCCAGCGCCGCCCGACTAGCATACAATGAGCAGTTCTTC. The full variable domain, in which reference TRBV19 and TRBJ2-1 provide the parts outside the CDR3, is DGGITQSPKYLFRKEGQNVTLSCEQNLNHDAMYWYRQDPGQGLRLIYYSQIVNDFQKGDIAEGYSVSREKKESFPLTVTSAQKNPTAFYLCASAARLAYNEQFFGPGTRLTVL.